What follows describes a single T cell receptor (beta chain). This sample was included in a study of blood T cells in healthy people across ages. At the level of the study: Roughly one uniquely barcoded beta molecule per two T cells was captured.

A J-beta primer mix and a sample-barcoded 5' primer were used in a second PCR of roughly 6 to 12 cycles. TCRdb processed the 5' RACE reads anew with MiXCR; each CDR3 protein has one entry. The data hold under 1,100,000 distinct CDR3 sequences, with approximately 25% observed a single time. These data are also associated with another study on T cells of mothers and their children.

The sequencing sample was made of blood. The TCR sequence derives from a girl aged 2 to 9 in good health.

CDR3 sequence (DNA): TGCAGTGCCTCGGGGAGCCGCGACTCCTACGAGCAGTACTTC. Encoded protein: CSASGSRDSYEQYF. V usage is TRBV20-1 and J usage is TRBJ2-7; D is perhaps TRBD2 (5 bases). V was clipped by 6 bases and J by 0 bases, with 15 bases between them. The CDR3 is 14 amino acids. Germline CDR1 and CDR2: DFQATT and SNEGSKA (reference sequence).